Many counts were recorded for the clone carrying this T cell receptor beta chain. The antigen remains undetermined. The time point was: newly diagnosed GD, antithyroid drugs for less than 3 months. PBMC RNA served as the TCR library source. This record comes from a study of regulatory T cells in long-lasting Graves disease. Study-wide points: New patients shared some 980 public clonotypes, and persistent patients shared more, with a few thousand.

J was trimmed by 4 bases and V by 7 bases; bases with no gene match: 7. The CDR3 has 13 residues. CDR1 is MNHEY, CDR2 SMNVEV, per germline (reference sequence). Assembly of TCR beta libraries relied on iRepertoire HTBI primers together with Arm-PCR of CDR3 regions. TCRdb passed the multiplex PCR reads through MiXCR, listing each CDR3 protein once. The table includes 450,000 to 600,000 distinct CDR3 sequences, about 13% detected once. These data were also reused for a study on T cells in Graves' hyperthyroidism and ophthalmopathy. As that report states: With a duration under 2 months, the hyperthyroidism was newly diagnosed in patients aged 18 to 65. Uncontrolled infection, other autoimmune disease, pregnancy or lactation barred patients from enrollment.

The chain couples TRBV27 to TRBJ2-7, with 7 bases matching TRBD1. Sequences were derived from peripheral blood mononuclear cells (PBMCs), sampled at new diagnosis, from a patient treated with antithyroid drugs. This receptor was obtained from a young man with Graves disease. The CDR3 sequence is CASTPGGPYEQYF. In DNA, the CDR3 is TGTGCCAGCACTCCAGGGGGTCCTTACGAGCAGTACTTC.